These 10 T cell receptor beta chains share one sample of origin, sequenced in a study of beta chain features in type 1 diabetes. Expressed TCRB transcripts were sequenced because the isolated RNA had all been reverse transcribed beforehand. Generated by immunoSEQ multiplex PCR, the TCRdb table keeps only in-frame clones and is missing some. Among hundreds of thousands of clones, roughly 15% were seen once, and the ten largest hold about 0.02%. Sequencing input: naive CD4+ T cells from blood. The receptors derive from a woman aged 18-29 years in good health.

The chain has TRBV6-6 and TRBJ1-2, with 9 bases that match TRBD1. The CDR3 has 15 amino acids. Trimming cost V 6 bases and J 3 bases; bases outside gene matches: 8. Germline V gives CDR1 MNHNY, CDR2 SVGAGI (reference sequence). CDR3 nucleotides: TGTGCCAGCAGCGACACAGGGGGCGCGTACTATGGCTACACCTTC. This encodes CASSDTGGAYYGYTF.

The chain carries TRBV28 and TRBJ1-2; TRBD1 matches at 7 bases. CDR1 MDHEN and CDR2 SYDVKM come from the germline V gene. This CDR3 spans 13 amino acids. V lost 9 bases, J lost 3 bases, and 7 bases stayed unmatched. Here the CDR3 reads CASLGGADYGYTF. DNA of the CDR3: TGTGCCAGTTTAGGGGGCGCGGACTATGGCTACACCTTC.

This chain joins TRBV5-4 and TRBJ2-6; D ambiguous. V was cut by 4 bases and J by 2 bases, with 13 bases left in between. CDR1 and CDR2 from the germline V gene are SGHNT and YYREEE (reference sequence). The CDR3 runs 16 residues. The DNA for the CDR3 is TGTGCCAGCAGCCGAAAAGTTGGAGCTGGGGCCAACGTCCTGACTTTC. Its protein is CASSRKVGAGANVLTF.

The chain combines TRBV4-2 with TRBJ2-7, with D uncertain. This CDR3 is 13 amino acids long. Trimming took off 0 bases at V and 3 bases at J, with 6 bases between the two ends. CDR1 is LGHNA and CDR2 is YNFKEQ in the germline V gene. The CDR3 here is CASSQEPSYEQYF. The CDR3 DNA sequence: TGTGCCAGCAGCCAAGAGCCCAGCTACGAGCAGTACTTC.

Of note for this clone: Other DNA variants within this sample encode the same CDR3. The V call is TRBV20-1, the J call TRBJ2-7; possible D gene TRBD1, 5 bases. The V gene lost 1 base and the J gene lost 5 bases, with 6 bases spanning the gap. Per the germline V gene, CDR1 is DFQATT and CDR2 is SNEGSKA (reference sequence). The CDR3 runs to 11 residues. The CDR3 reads CSARGGHEQYF. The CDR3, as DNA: TGCAGTGCTAGAGGGGGCCACGAGCAGTACTTC.

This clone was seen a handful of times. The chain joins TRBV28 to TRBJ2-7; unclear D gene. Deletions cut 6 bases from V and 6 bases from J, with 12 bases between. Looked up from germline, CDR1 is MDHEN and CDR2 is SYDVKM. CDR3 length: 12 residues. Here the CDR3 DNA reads TGTGCCAGCAGATCTTCGGTTTCCGAGCAGTACTTC. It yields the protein CASRSSVSEQYF.

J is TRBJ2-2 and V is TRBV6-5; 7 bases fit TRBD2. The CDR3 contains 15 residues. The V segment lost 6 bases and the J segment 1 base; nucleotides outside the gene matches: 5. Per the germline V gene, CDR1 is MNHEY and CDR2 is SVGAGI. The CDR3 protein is CASRPGTKNTGELFF. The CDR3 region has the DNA TGTGCCAGCAGACCCGGGACTAAGAACACCGGGGAGCTGTTTTTT.

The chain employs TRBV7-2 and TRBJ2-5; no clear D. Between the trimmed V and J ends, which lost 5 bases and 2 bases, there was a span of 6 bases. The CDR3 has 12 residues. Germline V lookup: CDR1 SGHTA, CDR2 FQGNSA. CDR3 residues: CASSHAQETQYF. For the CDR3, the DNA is TGTGCCAGCAGCCACGCTCAAGAGACCCAGTACTTC.

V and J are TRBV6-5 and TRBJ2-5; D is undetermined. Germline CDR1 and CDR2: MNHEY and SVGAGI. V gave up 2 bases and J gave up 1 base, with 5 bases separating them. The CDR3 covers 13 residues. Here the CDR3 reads CASSYTFQETQYF. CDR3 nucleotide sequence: TGTGCCAGCAGTTACACTTTCCAAGAGACCCAGTACTTC.

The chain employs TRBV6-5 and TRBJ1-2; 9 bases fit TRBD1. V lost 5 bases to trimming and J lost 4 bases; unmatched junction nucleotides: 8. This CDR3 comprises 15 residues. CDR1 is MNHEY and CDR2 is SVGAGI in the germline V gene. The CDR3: CASSAPGQGRYGYTF. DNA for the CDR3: TGTGCCAGCAGTGCGCCGGGACAGGGTCGCTATGGCTACACCTTC.